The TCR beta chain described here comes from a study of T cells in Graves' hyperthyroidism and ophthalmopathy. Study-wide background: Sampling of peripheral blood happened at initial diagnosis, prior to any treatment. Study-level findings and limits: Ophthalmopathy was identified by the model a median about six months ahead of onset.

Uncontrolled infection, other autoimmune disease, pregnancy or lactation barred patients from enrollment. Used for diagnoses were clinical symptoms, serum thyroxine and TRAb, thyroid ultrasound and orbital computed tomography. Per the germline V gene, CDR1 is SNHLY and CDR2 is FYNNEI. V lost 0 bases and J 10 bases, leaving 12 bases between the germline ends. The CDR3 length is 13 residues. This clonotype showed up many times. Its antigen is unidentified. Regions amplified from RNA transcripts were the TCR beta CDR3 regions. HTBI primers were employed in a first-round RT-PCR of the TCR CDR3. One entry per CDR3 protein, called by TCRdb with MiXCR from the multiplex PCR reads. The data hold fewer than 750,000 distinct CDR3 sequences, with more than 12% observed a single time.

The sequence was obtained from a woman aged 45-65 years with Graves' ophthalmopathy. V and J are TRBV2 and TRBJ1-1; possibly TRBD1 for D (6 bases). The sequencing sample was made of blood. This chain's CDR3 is CASSEAGGAGAFF. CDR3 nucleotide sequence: TGTGCCAGCAGTGAAGCAGGGGGGGCTGGAGCTTTCTTT.